This T cell receptor (beta chain) was observed in a study of T cells in Graves' hyperthyroidism and ophthalmopathy (dated by TCRdb to between 2018 and 2021). Study-level background: Peripheral blood was collected at initial diagnosis, before any treatment. TCR V-J signatures able to tell the groups apart were searched for in a discovery cohort of 95 to 100 patients, of whom more than 40 had Graves' ophthalmopathy and under 65 had stable Graves' hyperthyroidism. Whether ophthalmopathy could be predicted prospectively was tested in an independent validation cohort made up of roughly 20 hyperthyroidism patients plus 17 patients who later progressed to ophthalmopathy. The 90 to 100 discovery patients were randomly split 7:3 into training and test sets. The study also compared thyroid tissue and blood T-cell repertoires from about 6 Graves' hyperthyroidism patients. Following sampling, methimazole starting at 30 mg daily was given to hyperthyroidism patients, and high-dose intravenous methylprednisolone was given to ophthalmopathy patients. The paper reports TCR Vbeta CDR3 sequencing of over 120 peripheral blood samples: some 41 ophthalmopathy, some 80 hyperthyroidism and 17 progressor patients.

The TCR beta CDR3 regions were amplified from RNA transcripts. For the first round of RT-PCR on the TCR CDR3, the HTBI primer set was used together with the Qiagen OneStep RT-PCR kit. The libraries were constructed in a second round of multiplex PCR and then size-selected and purified. Paired-end sequencing of the libraries was performed with 100 bp reads on an Illumina HiSeq2000. In the authors' own workflow: SOAPnuke was used to process the raw data, with reads discarded if the reads contained adapters or uncalled bases, had a mean Phred below 15, or lacked an exact constant-primer or identifier match. High-quality paired reads were merged using COPE v1.2.5, and each unique nucleotide sequence was defined as a clonotype. MiTCR v1.1 was used to align the clonotypes against IMGT TRBV, TRBD and TRBJ reference segments. The analysis was restricted to V-J combinations with a frequency above 0.0001, which together covered just over 99% of the repertoires. A TCS score was defined as the ratio of F50 (clonal expansion) to E x V (chaos), with BLOSUM62-based TCRdist applied between CDR3 peptides within each V-J. Welch's t-statistics and random forest reduced around 550 V-J features to 10 to 15, which were used in a naive Bayes classifier (R e1071). TCRdb reworked the public reads: Q25 trimming with fastp, MiXCR clone assembly, productive beta chains retained. Rows with one shared CDR3 protein collapse into an entry with the most common genes and DNA. The V and J calls and clone size are TCRdb's, not the authors'. The sample table contains 490,000 or so distinct CDR3 sequences; only one count was recorded for 20% of them. The ten most abundant clones make up around 50% of the sample.

This clonotype was counted only a few times. What this receptor recognizes is not known. Qualities for individual bases were not recorded, and no much larger clone is one base off. What the authors observed across the whole study: Sample size was not statistically predetermined, and blinding of investigators to group allocation was not performed. Blood samples also contained most of the expanded thyroid clonotypes (frequency above 0.001), which suggests that blood repertoires may reflect thyroid immune responses. In cross-validation, a model built on a 13 V-J signature told ophthalmopathy apart from stable hyperthyroidism with over 85% sensitivity and around 83% specificity, and in testing the same model reached 80%/75%. In validation, progression to ophthalmopathy was predicted by the model with approximately 67% sensitivity and 72% to 85% specificity, a median of approximately 6.5 months before onset.

The CDR1 and CDR2 encoded by the germline V gene (reference sequence) are GTSNPN and SVGIG. The CDR3 covers 16 residues, taking in both the cysteine and the phenylalanine. Of the read, only the CDR3 DNA is kept; its 48 bases are in frame from base 1. At the junction V is shortened by 0 bases and J by 6 bases; bases outside the gene matches: 13. Moderately to severely active disease, a Clinical Activity Score of at least 3, a NOSPECS grade of at least 4, and a duration under 3 months were present in ophthalmopathy patients. Patients with uncontrolled infections, other autoimmune diseases, pregnancy or lactation were excluded. Diagnoses were based on clinical symptoms, serum thyroxine and TRAb, thyroid ultrasound and orbital computed tomography. PBMCs were isolated from approximately 10 ml of fresh peripheral blood by Ficoll-Paque density gradient centrifugation. Trizol reagent was used to extract total RNA, and RNA quality was then checked on an Agilent 2100 Bioanalyzer.

The rearranged segments are TRBV30 and TRBJ1-2, with 7 bases in between that match TRBD1. The clonotype comes from a man between 35 and 55 years old with Graves' ophthalmopathy. The specimen was blood. The CDR3 protein is CAWSVDGQGVIHGYTF. The DNA reads TGTGCCTGGAGTGTAGACGGGCAGGGGGTTATCCATGGCTACACCTTC.